This T cell receptor beta chain originates from a study of cytomegalovirus exposure and HLA in healthy donors. General study findings and limits: There were a few CMV-associated chains whose specificity for CMV antigens was confirmed in vitro. It was found in a later analysis that first-cohort TCR clusters tended to co-occur in the 130 or so validation repertoires.

This clone occurred once. Antigen: not known. Some clones are missing from TCRdb's copy, which holds only in-frame ones; the method was immunoSEQ multiplex PCR. This table has 50,000 or so clones, 90% to 95% appearing once. CDR1 is MDHEN and CDR2 is SYDVKM in the germline V gene. V lost 0 bases to trimming and J lost 6 bases; unmatched junction nucleotides: 5. This CDR3 has 16 amino acids. Input material: PBMCs. This TCR was recovered from a woman in her 30s in good health and CMV-seronegative. The chain joins TRBV28 to TRBJ2-6, with TRBD2 matching 7 bases. The CDR3 region is CASSLWGGREANVLTF. CDR3 in DNA: TGTGCCAGCAGTTTATGGGGAGGGCGGGAGGCCAACGTCCTGACTTTC.